A selection of T cell receptor beta chains follows, all from one sample in a study of T cell repertoires in cytomegalovirus infection. TCRdb fed the reads into MiXCR, producing one record per CDR3 protein. The sample carries just over 150,000 distinct CDR3 sequences, 23% recorded once. The source material was PBMCs. The origin of the receptors is a human donor in good health (CMV status not recorded). Some clones in this sample may be carry-over from other donors' samples. The CDR3 runs from the conserved cysteine through the conserved F or W. A D gene is named only where the DNA matches it firmly. Only part of the rows carry a size: once, few, many, or a class if the clone is expanded.

v_call	clone_size	d_call	j_call	cdr3_aa	cdr3_nt
TRBV5-4	-	TRBD1	TRBJ2-2	CASGQQGDGELFF	TGTGCCAGCGGACAACAGGGGGACGGGGAGCTGTTTTTT
TRBV11-2	many	-	TRBJ2-5	CASSLRGETQYF	TGTGCCAGCAGCTTACGAGGGGAGACCCAGTACTTC
TRBV25-1	-	TRBD1	TRBJ2-5	CATEPQGAAETQYF	TGTGCCACCGAACCCCAGGGGGCGGCGGAGACCCAGTACTTC
TRBV9	few	TRBD2	TRBJ2-7	CASSVGGGGREQYF	TGTGCCAGCAGCGTAGGAGGCGGGGGGCGCGAGCAGTACTTC
TRBV28	many	TRBD1	TRBJ1-1	CASSSSGTGHTEAFF	TGTGCCAGCAGCTCCTCGGGGACAGGGCACACTGAAGCTTTCTTT
TRBV7-9	many	-	TRBJ1-2	CASSLQDLGYTF	TGTGCCAGCAGCTTACAGGACCTAGGCTACACCTTC
TRBV27	-	-	TRBJ2-1	CASSRDIGSGEQFF	TGTGCCAGTAGCCGGGACATCGGTAGTGGTGAGCAGTTCTTC
TRBV7-2	many	-	TRBJ2-7	CASSLDNSLRTQPYEQYF	TGTGCCAGCAGCCTGGACAACTCCCTAAGGACTCAGCCCTACGAGCAGTACTTC
TRBV20-1	-	-	TRBJ2-6	CSARDSTSGANVLTF	TGCAGTGCTAGGGACAGCACCTCTGGGGCCAACGTCCTGACTTTC
TRBV12-3/TRBV12-4	many	-	TRBJ1-3	CASSFGELEYF	TGTGCCAGCAGTTTTGGAGAACTGGAATATTTT
TRBV24-1	-	TRBD1	TRBJ1-2	CATSPGTERYGYTF	TGTGCCACCAGCCCCGGGACAGAACGCTATGGCTACACCTTC
TRBV7-2	-	-	TRBJ1-2	CASSLVDRNALGGYTF	TGTGCCAGCAGCTTAGTGGATAGGAACGCCTTGGGTGGCTACACCTTC
TRBV6-6	-	TRBD1	TRBJ1-4	CASSYLGQGAEKLFF	TGTGCCAGCAGTTACCTTGGACAGGGGGCTGAAAAACTGTTTTTT
TRBV6-1	-	-	TRBJ2-7	CASSESRAASYEQYF	TGTGCCAGCAGTGAGTCTCGGGCAGCTTCCTACGAGCAGTACTTC
TRBV28	few	TRBD1	TRBJ1-5	CASSPILGTGTNQPQHF	TGTGCCAGCAGTCCCATACTTGGGACAGGGACCAATCAGCCCCAGCATTTT
TRBV28	many	TRBD1	TRBJ1-4	CASTSSGTGNEKLFF	TGTGCCAGCACATCTTCCGGGACAGGGAACGAAAAACTGTTTTTT
TRBV20-1	few	-	TRBJ2-1	CSTSGTPFPNEQFF	TGCAGTACCTCCGGGACTCCGTTCCCAAATGAGCAGTTCTTC